What follows are 17 T cell receptor beta chains derived from one specimen sequenced in a study of T cells in narcolepsy. TCRdb's table, derived via immunoSEQ multiplex PCR, lists solely in-frame clones and lacks some. The sample has about 14,000 clones, around nine tenths seen once. The sequenced material came from CD45RA- memory CD4+ T cells from PBMCs. Every receptor here comes from a human donor with narcolepsy.

This chain connects TRBV19 to TRBJ1-4, with D maybe TRBD1 (6 bases). Germline V lookup: CDR1 LNHDA, CDR2 SQIVND (reference sequence). CDR3 size: 16 residues. The ends were cut back, 6 bases at V and 4 bases at J, with 18 bases in the middle. CDR3 sequence reads: CASRITGTSYNEKLFF. DNA for the CDR3: TGTGCCAGTAGGATCACTGGGACAAGCTATAATGAAAAACTGTTTTTT.

This chain links TRBV2 with TRBJ2-7, with 9 positions matching TRBD1. With V trimmed by 4 bases and J by 2 bases, 15 bases remained unmatched. The V gene's germline CDR1 is SNHLY and CDR2 FYNNEI. The CDR3 consists of 18 residues. This chain's CDR3 is CASSAVPGQGPGTYEQYF. CDR3 DNA: TGTGCCAGCAGTGCGGTCCCGGGACAGGGTCCGGGGACCTACGAGCAGTACTTC.

The rearrangement joins TRBV29-1 to TRBJ2-7; D is unresolved. From germline, CDR1 is SQVTM and CDR2 ANQGSEA. This CDR3 has 11 residues. V lost 1 base to trimming and J lost 2 bases, with 3 bases between them. For the CDR3, the DNA is TGCAGCGTTGAAGGGCCCTACGAGCAGTACTTC. It is translated as CSVEGPYEQYF.

The V call is TRBV11-3, the J call TRBJ2-2; D is ambiguous. This CDR3 contains 17 residues. Germline CDR1 is SGHNT and CDR2 is YENEEA. The ends were cut back, 1 base at V and 5 bases at J, with 17 bases in the middle. In DNA form, the CDR3 reads TGTGCCAGCAGCTTAGTCAGCGTAACGGGTAGGACCGGGGAGCTGTTTTTT. The encoded protein is CASSLVSVTGRTGELFF.

The rearrangement joins TRBV7-2 to TRBJ2-7, with 10 bases fitting TRBD2. CDR1 and CDR2 (germline): SGHTA, FQGNSA. The CDR3 runs to 15 residues. V was pared by 2 bases and J by 1 base, with 2 bases of the junction left unmatched. The CDR3 DNA is TGTGCCAGCAGCTTACTAGCGGGAGATTCCTACGAGCAGTACTTC. Amino acids: CASSLLAGDSYEQYF.

The J gene is TRBJ2-7, the V gene TRBV19, with a weak D call TRBD2 (6 bases). V lost 3 bases to trimming and J lost 3 bases, with 12 bases between them. Germline CDR1 is LNHDA and CDR2 is SQIVND (reference sequence). The CDR3 has 14 amino acids. The DNA of the CDR3 is TGTGCCAGTAGTATCGGGACTGAACTCTACGAGCAGTACTTC. Amino acids: CASSIGTELYEQYF.

The chain links TRBV2 to TRBJ2-4; D is unresolved. Germline values: CDR1 SNHLY, CDR2 FYNNEI. Trimming cost V 4 bases and J 4 bases, with 8 bases left between them. The CDR3 runs 13 residues. The CDR3 DNA follows: TGTGCCAGCAGTGTTACTCTAAAAAACATTCAGTACTTC. Amino acids: CASSVTLKNIQYF.

The chain couples TRBV28 to TRBJ1-5; D might be TRBD1 (5 bases). This CDR3 comprises 17 residues. V dropped 7 bases and J dropped 0 bases, with 19 bases sitting between them. CDR1 is MDHEN and CDR2 is SYDVKM in the germline V gene. CDR3: CASKGSGVGDSNQPQHF. The CDR3 region has the DNA TGTGCCAGCAAAGGCTCGGGGGTTGGGGATAGCAATCAGCCCCAGCATTTT.

The chain has TRBV19 and TRBJ2-3; D remains ambiguous. V lost 6 bases to trimming and J lost 0 bases, with 13 bases between them. The CDR3 contains 15 residues. The V gene's germline CDR1 is LNHDA and CDR2 SQIVND (reference sequence). CDR3 sequence (DNA): TGTGCCAGTAGCGCTGGTCCAGGTAGCACAGATACGCAGTATTTT. Protein product: CASSAGPGSTDTQYF. The full variable domain, rest sourced from reference TRBV19 and TRBJ2-3, is DGGITQSPKYLFRKEGQNVTLSCEQNLNHDAMYWYRQDPGQGLRLIYYSQIVNDFQKGDIAEGYSVSREKKESFPLTVTSAQKNPTAFYLCASSAGPGSTDTQYFGPGTRLTVL.

This rearrangement joins TRBV29-1 to TRBJ2-1; tentative D call: TRBD2 (6 bases). Germline V CDR1 and CDR2: SQVTM, ANQGSEA. V lost 4 bases to trimming and J lost 7 bases, with 17 bases between them. This CDR3 has 14 residues. CDR3 DNA: TGCAGCGTTGTCAGGTCCCCGGGGAGGAATGAGCAGTTCTTC. Translation: CSVVRSPGRNEQFF.

V gene TRBV7-9 combines with J gene TRBJ2-7, with 10 bases matching TRBD2. CDR1 SEHNR and CDR2 FQNEAQ come from the germline V gene (reference sequence). The CDR3 consists of 15 residues. Trimming removed 0 bases from V and 3 bases from J; junction bases left unmatched: 2. DNA of the CDR3: TGTGCCAGCAGCTTAGCTCTAGCGGGAGTCTACGAGCAGTACTTC. It codes for CASSLALAGVYEQYF. The full variable domain, completed using reference TRBV7-9 and TRBJ2-7, is DTGVSQNPRHKITKRGQNVTFRCDPISEHNRLYWYRQTLGQGPEFLTYFQNEAQLEKSRLLSDRFSAERPKGSFSTLEIQRTEQGDSAMYLCASSLALAGVYEQYFGPGTRLTVT.

The chain is built from TRBV6-1 and TRBJ2-1; 9 nucleotides match TRBD1. V lost 7 bases and J lost 8; bases outside the gene matches: 12. CDR3 size: 15 residues. Looked up from germline, CDR1 is MNHNS and CDR2 is SASEGT. The CDR3 nucleotides are TGTGCCAGCATTACCAGTACAGGGGGCATTTATGAGCAGTTCTTC. It is translated as CASITSTGGIYEQFF.

The chain joins TRBV19 to TRBJ1-1; D not certain. Germline V gene data show CDR1 as LNHDA and CDR2 as SQIVND (reference sequence). The V and J ends lost 0 bases and 0 bases respectively, with 8 bases between them. The CDR3 extends over 15 amino acids. Here the CDR3 DNA reads TGTGCCAGTAGTATAGACGGCGGGATGAACACTGAAGCTTTCTTT. This encodes CASSIDGGMNTEAFF.

The CDR3 here is CASSNGIGTNEKLFF. DNA for the CDR3: TGTGCCAGTAGTAACGGTATTGGAACTAATGAAAAACTGTTTTTT. The chain uses TRBV19 and TRBJ1-4; D is undetermined. Between the trimmed V and J ends, which lost 4 bases and 1 base, there was a span of 10 bases. This CDR3 spans 15 amino acids. Per the germline V gene, CDR1 is LNHDA and CDR2 is SQIVND (reference sequence).

This chain links TRBV30 with TRBJ2-2, with D possibly TRBD2 on 6 matching bases. The length of the CDR3 is 17 residues. Germline V gene lookup returns CDR1 GTSNPN and CDR2 SVGIG (reference sequence). Trimming took off 5 bases at V and 3 bases at J, with 22 bases between the two ends. CDR3 region: CAWVRWAGNPDTGELFF. The CDR3 DNA sequence: TGTGCCTGGGTGCGATGGGCGGGAAATCCCGACACCGGGGAGCTGTTTTTT.

The CDR3 coding sequence is TGTGCCAGCAGCTTACAGGATGCAGCATACAATGAGCAGTTCTTC. Translating gives CASSLQDAAYNEQFF. This chain connects TRBV11-2 to TRBJ2-1, with D uncertain. The V gene's germline CDR1 is SGHAT and CDR2 FQNNGV. The V end lost 2 bases, the J end lost 4 bases, and 12 bases lay between the germline ends. The CDR3 extends over 15 amino acids.

The chain links TRBV5-6 to TRBJ2-3, with a weak D call TRBD2 (6 bases). CDR1 and CDR2 (germline): SGHDT, YYEEEE. V lost 1 base and J 1 base, leaving 10 bases between the germline ends. The CDR3 is 15 residues long. In nucleotides, the CDR3 is TGTGCCAGCAGCTTGACGGGAGACGGCACAGATACGCAGTATTTT. It codes for CASSLTGDGTDTQYF.